Listed below are T cell receptor beta chains from one sample, sequenced in a study of cytotoxic CD8 clonotypes in ibrutinib-treated CLL. The protocol was immunoSEQ multiplex PCR, while the TCRdb copy is restricted to in-frame clones and leaves out a portion. The table has approximately 84,000 clones, around 79% seen once. This specimen was PBMCs, taken after 12 months of ibrutinib treatment. The receptors were gathered from a human donor with chronic lymphocytic leukemia. Each CDR3 is given with its conserved first and last residue. The D gene is left open where the match is weak. A clone size is listed for some rows: how often the clone was seen (once, few, many), or a class if it is expanded.

TRBJ1-2	TRBV19	.	TRBD1	CASTPRGSGRLGYTF	TGTGCCAGTACCCCCAGGGGGTCCGGGAGGCTTGGCTACACCTTC
TRBJ2-2	TRBV5-1	.	TRBD2	CASTRTSPDTGELFF	TGCGCCAGCACCAGGACTAGCCCAGACACCGGGGAGCTGTTTTTT
TRBJ2-3	TRBV5-6	.	.	CATAPHLRDRVADTQYF	TGTGCCACCGCCCCCCACCTCAGGGACCGCGTTGCAGATACGCAGTATTTT
TRBJ1-2	TRBV5-1	.	.	CASSPDNYGYTF	TGCGCCAGCAGCCCGGACAACTATGGCTACACCTTC
TRBJ2-1	TRBV4-3	.	TRBD2	CASSQDAGVNEQFF	TGCGCCAGCAGCCAAGATGCGGGGGTAAATGAGCAGTTCTTC
TRBJ1-4	TRBV5-1	.	.	CASSLGAVSEKLFF	TGCGCCAGCAGCTTGGGTGCGGTCAGTGAAAAACTGTTTTTT
TRBJ2-5	TRBV27	.	TRBD2	CASSLSGGGTQYF	TGTGCCAGCAGTTTATCCGGGGGGGGGACCCAGTACTTC
TRBJ2-7	TRBV6-5	.	.	CASSYGQTYEQYF	TGTGCCAGCAGTTACGGACAGACCTACGAGCAGTACTTC
TRBJ2-5	TRBV7-6	once	TRBD2	CASSLTGGGGETQYF	TGTGCCAGCAGCCTAACAGGCGGCGGGGGGGAGACCCAGTACTTC
TRBJ1-5	TRBV2	.	TRBD1	CASSEEGTGGQPQHF	TGTGCCAGCAGTGAGGAGGGGACAGGGGGGCAGCCCCAGCATTTT
TRBJ2-3	TRBV5-1	.	TRBD1	CASSFLRTGGPTDTQYF	TGCGCCAGCAGCTTCTTAAGGACAGGGGGACCCACAGATACGCAGTATTTT
TRBJ2-5	TRBV7-9	.	.	CASSLYGGQETQYF	TGTGCCAGCAGCTTATACGGGGGCCAAGAGACCCAGTACTTC
TRBJ2-2	TRBV7-3	.	.	CASSPSGSGELFF	TGTGCCAGCAGCCCTTCAGGGTCCGGGGAGCTGTTTTTT
TRBJ1-5	TRBV4-3	once	.	CASSQVWADNQPQHF	TGCGCCAGCAGCCAAGTGTGGGCGGATAATCAGCCCCAGCATTTT
TRBJ2-7	TRBV30	.	.	CAWIEEGTLSYEQYF	TGTGCCTGGATTGAAGAGGGGACCCTCTCCTACGAGCAGTACTTC
TRBJ2-3	TRBV11-3	.	TRBD2	CASSPRTSPTDTQYF	TGTGCCAGCAGCCCCCGGACTAGCCCCACAGATACGCAGTATTTT
TRBJ2-3	TRBV2	few	.	CASSVVRPSTDTQYF	TGTGCCAGCAGTGTGGTCAGGCCAAGCACAGATACGCAGTATTTT
TRBJ2-7	TRBV6-5	.	.	CASSWGGRPYEQYF	TGTGCCAGCAGTTGGGGGGGGCGTCCCTACGAGCAGTACTTC
TRBJ1-6	TRBV28	.	.	CASSLPRGGSPLHF	TGTGCCAGCAGTTTACCCCGGGGGGGTTCACCCCTCCACTTT
TRBJ1-2	TRBV5-4	.	.	CASSLAGGPGYGYTF	TGTGCCAGCAGCTTGGCCGGGGGCCCTGGCTATGGCTACACCTTC
TRBJ2-2	TRBV10-3	.	.	CAISAPTGELFF	TGTGCCATCAGTGCGCCCACCGGGGAGCTGTTTTTT
TRBJ1-4	TRBV5-1	.	.	CASSRAPEGEKLFF	TGCGCCAGCAGCCGGGCCCCTGAGGGAGAAAAACTGTTTTTT
TRBJ1-2	TRBV25-1	few	TRBD1	CASSGGDRGYYGYTF	TGTGCCAGCAGTGGGGGGGACAGGGGCTACTATGGCTACACCTTC
TRBJ2-3	TRBV29-1	.	TRBD2	CSVEGQRGGADTQYF	TGCAGCGTTGAAGGCCAGCGGGGGGGGGCAGATACGCAGTATTTT
TRBJ2-1	TRBV6-5	.	.	CASSYAQEGPGEQFF	TGTGCCAGCAGTTACGCCCAAGAGGGCCCAGGTGAGCAGTTCTTC
TRBJ2-3	TRBV4-1	.	TRBD1	CASSQEWGQGADTQYF	TGCGCCAGCAGCCAAGAATGGGGACAGGGGGCAGATACGCAGTATTTT
TRBJ1-1	TRBV20-1	.	.	CSATPYTEAFF	TGCAGTGCTACCCCCTACACTGAAGCTTTCTTT
TRBJ1-3	TRBV7-8	.	.	CATRAGPQGGNTIYF	TGTGCCACCCGCGCAGGGCCTCAGGGGGGAAACACCATATATTTT
TRBJ2-1	TRBV7-9	.	TRBD2	CASIPRGTSTTGEQFF	TGTGCCAGCATCCCACGGGGGACTAGCACGACTGGGGAGCAGTTCTTC
TRBJ1-1	TRBV28	.	.	CASSPPEGTEAFF	TGTGCCAGCAGTCCCCCGGAGGGAACTGAAGCTTTCTTT
TRBJ2-5	TRBV6-1	.	.	CASGRGPQETQYF	TGTGCCAGCGGCAGGGGTCCCCAAGAGACCCAGTACTTC
TRBJ2-1	TRBV19	.	TRBD2	CASSISASGRPSYNEQFF	TGTGCCAGTAGTATTTCGGCTAGCGGGAGGCCCTCCTACAATGAGCAGTTCTTC
TRBJ1-5	TRBV6-5	.	TRBD1	CASSGRTGDQPQHF	TGTGCCAGCAGTGGCCGGACAGGGGATCAGCCCCAGCATTTT
TRBJ2-1	TRBV27	.	.	CASTLGGGTYNEQFF	TGTGCCAGCACCCTAGGGGGGGGGACCTACAATGAGCAGTTCTTC
TRBJ1-2	TRBV28	.	TRBD1	CASSHGTGGWYGYTF	TGTGCCAGCAGCCACGGGACAGGGGGCTGGTATGGCTACACCTTC
TRBJ2-7	TRBV4-1	.	TRBD2	CASSQGEGASYEQYF	TGCGCCAGCAGCCAAGGGGAGGGAGCTTCCTACGAGCAGTACTTC
TRBJ2-7	TRBV5-1	.	.	CASSPGRNSVEYEQYF	TGCGCCAGCAGCCCGGGACGGAACTCCGTGGAGTACGAGCAGTACTTC
TRBJ1-2	TRBV28	.	.	CASRGVLGGYTF	TGTGCCAGCAGGGGGGTTTTAGGTGGCTACACCTTC
TRBJ2-7	TRBV9	few	TRBD2	CASSPGLAGAAPEQYF	TGTGCCAGCAGCCCGGGACTAGCGGGAGCCGCCCCCGAGCAGTACTTC
TRBJ1-2	TRBV28	.	.	CASTQSWGGYTF	TGTGCCAGCACCCAGTCATGGGGTGGCTACACCTTC
TRBJ1-4	TRBV10-3	.	.	CAISDRSGNEKLFF	TGTGCCATCAGTGATCGATCGGGCAATGAAAAACTGTTTTTT
TRBJ1-1	TRBV25-1	.	.	CASSDWVGTEAFF	TGTGCCAGCAGTGATTGGGTCGGCACTGAAGCTTTCTTT
TRBJ2-3	TRBV5-1	.	.	CASSSGGTDTQYF	TGCGCCAGCAGCTCCGGGGGTACAGATACGCAGTATTTT
TRBJ1-3	TRBV10-3	.	TRBD1	CAISHNPGQDSGNTIYF	TGTGCCATCAGTCATAATCCGGGACAGGACTCTGGAAACACCATATATTTT
TRBJ2-1	TRBV6-6	.	.	CASSYPNEQFF	TGTGCCAGCAGTTACCCAAATGAGCAGTTCTTC
TRBJ2-7	TRBV25-1	.	.	CASSEPPSEQYF	TGTGCCAGCAGTGAACCCCCCAGCGAGCAGTACTTC
TRBJ2-5	TRBV11-2	.	.	CASSHPRGYGETQYF	TGTGCCAGCAGCCATCCCAGGGGTTATGGAGAGACCCAGTACTTC
TRBJ1-2	TRBV9	.	.	CASSKRQDPYGYTF	TGTGCCAGCAGCAAACGACAGGATCCCTATGGCTACACCTTC
TRBJ2-3	TRBV29-1	.	.	CSTQQDTQYF	TGCAGCACCCAACAAGATACGCAGTATTTT
TRBJ2-2	TRBV10-3	.	.	CAIRDAGRELFF	TGTGCCATCAGGGACGCCGGCCGGGAGCTGTTTTTT
TRBJ1-2	TRBV28	.	.	CASSPRVAGGGYTF	TGTGCCAGCAGTCCCCGGGTTGCGGGGGGAGGCTACACCTTC
TRBJ2-3	TRBV5-1	.	.	CASSLAVFSDTQYF	TGCGCCAGCAGCTTGGCTGTATTTTCAGATACGCAGTATTTT
TRBJ2-3	TRBV29-1	.	TRBD2	CSVAGGTSGRSSTDTQYF	TGCAGCGTTGCGGGGGGGACTAGCGGGAGGTCTAGCACAGATACGCAGTATTTT
TRBJ2-1	TRBV13	.	TRBD2	CASSAGGADEQFF	TGTGCCAGCAGCGCGGGGGGCGCCGATGAGCAGTTCTTC
TRBJ2-7	TRBV6-5	.	TRBD1	CASRRGTGDTYEQYF	TGTGCCAGCAGGAGAGGGACAGGGGACACCTACGAGCAGTACTTC
TRBJ2-2	TRBV4-3	.	.	CASSQDPGRGGTGELFF	TGCGCCAGCAGCCAAGATCCTGGCAGGGGCGGAACCGGGGAGCTGTTTTTT
TRBJ1-2	TRBV7-2	.	.	CASSIQGKSPYGYTF	TGTGCCAGCAGCATCCAGGGTAAATCCCCCTATGGCTACACCTTC